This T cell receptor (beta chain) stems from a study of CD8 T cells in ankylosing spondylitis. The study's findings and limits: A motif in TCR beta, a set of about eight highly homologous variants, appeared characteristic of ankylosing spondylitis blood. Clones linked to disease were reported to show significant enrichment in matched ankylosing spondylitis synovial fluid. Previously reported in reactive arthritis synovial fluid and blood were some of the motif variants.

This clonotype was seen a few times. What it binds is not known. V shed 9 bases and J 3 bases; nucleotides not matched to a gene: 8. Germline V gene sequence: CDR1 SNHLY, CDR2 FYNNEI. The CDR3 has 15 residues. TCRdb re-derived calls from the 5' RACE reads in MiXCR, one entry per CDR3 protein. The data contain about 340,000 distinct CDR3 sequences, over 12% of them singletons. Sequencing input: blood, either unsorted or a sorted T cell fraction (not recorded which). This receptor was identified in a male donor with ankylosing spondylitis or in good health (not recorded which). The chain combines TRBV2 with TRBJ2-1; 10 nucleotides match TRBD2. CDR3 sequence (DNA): TGTGCCAGTTTAGCGGGAGGCCATGGCTACAATGAGCAGTTCTTC. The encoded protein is CASLAGGHGYNEQFF.